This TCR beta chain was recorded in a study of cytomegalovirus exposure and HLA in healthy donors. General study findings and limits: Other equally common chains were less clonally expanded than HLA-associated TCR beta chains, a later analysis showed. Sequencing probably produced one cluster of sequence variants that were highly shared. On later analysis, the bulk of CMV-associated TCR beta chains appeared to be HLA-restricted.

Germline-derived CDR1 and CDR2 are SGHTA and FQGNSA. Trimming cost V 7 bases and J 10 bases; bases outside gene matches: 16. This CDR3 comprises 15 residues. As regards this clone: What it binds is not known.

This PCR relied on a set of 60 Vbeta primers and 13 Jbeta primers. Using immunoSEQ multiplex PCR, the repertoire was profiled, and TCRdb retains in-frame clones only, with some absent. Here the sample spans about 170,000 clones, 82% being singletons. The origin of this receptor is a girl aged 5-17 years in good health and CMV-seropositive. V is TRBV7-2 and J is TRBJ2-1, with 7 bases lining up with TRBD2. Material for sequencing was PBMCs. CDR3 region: CASTEPGQLGGEQFF. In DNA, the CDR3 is TGTGCCAGCACCGAGCCCGGGCAGCTGGGGGGGGAGCAGTTCTTC.